The sequence of this TCR beta chain was determined in a study of T cells expressing NK-cell markers. Study conclusions and caveats: In six donors, dominant NKG2C+ clonotypes were roughly 1.0-7.5% of CD8+ T cells.

No DNA is given; TCRdb re-called the 5' RACE reads and lists each CDR3 protein once. There are 500,000 to 700,000 distinct CDR3 sequences in the sample, with approximately 3.6% held by the top ten. As to this clonotype: Its antigen is unidentified.

The CDR3 is 13 amino acids. Germline lookup yields CDR1 SGDLS and CDR2 YYNGEE. The clonotype comes from a man between 18 and 35 years old in good health. Sequencing input: blood T cells: a sorted CD56 or NKG2C T cell subset, CD4+ or CD8+ T cells, or bulk PBMC T cells (not recorded which). The genes are TRBV9 and TRBJ2-1; TCRdb lists TRBD1, though no DNA is available to test this call. CDR3: CASSARPLTGQFF.